These 15 T cell receptor beta chains were sequenced from one sample in a study of shared clonotypes between healthy human individuals. Data came from immunoSEQ multiplex PCR; TCRdb stores just in-frame clones and leaves some out. The data show about 110,000 clones, about 70% seen once. Sequenced sample: memory CD8+ T cells sorted from blood. The subset was: CD45RO+ cells pooled with CCR7-negative TemRA cells. Receptors originate from a woman aged 25-40 years in good health.

In this sample, this clone turned up a few times. The same CDR3 can be traced to other DNA sequences in this sample. The chain joins TRBV27 to TRBJ2-7, with TRBD2 matching 10 bases. J gave up 2 bases and V 5 bases, and 6 bases lay outside the gene matches. The germline CDR1 and CDR2 sequences are MNHEY and SMNVEV (reference sequence). There are 15 residues in the CDR3. The CDR3 loop is CASSPRTSGTYEQYF. DNA for the CDR3: TGTGCCAGCAGTCCCCGGACTAGCGGTACCTACGAGCAGTACTTC.

Regarding this clone: Other DNA sequences within the sample encode an identical CDR3. The chain couples TRBV5-1 to TRBJ2-7; no definite D call. The V end lost 1 base, the J end lost 3 bases, and 2 bases lay between the germline ends. Per the germline V gene, CDR1 is SGHRS and CDR2 is YFSETQ. The CDR3 runs to 11 residues. CDR3 in amino acids: CASSLNYEQYF. CDR3 nucleotides: TGCGCCAGCAGCTTGAACTACGAGCAGTACTTC. Variable domain in full (rest from reference TRBV5-1 and TRBJ2-7): KAGVTQTPRYLIKTRGQQVTLSCSPISGHRSVSWYQQTPGQGLQFLFEYFSETQRNKGNFPGRFSGRQFSNSRSEMNVSTLELGDSALYLCASSLNYEQYFGPGTRLTVT.

The chain has TRBV7-3 and TRBJ2-3, with 7 bases aligning to TRBD1. Looked up from germline, CDR1 is SGHTA and CDR2 is FQGTGA. The V and J ends lost 5 bases and 4 bases, in that order; junction bases with no gene match: 9. The CDR3 loop spans 15 amino acids. CDR3 coding DNA: TGTGCCAGCAGCCCACAGCGACAGGGTTCAGATACGCAGTATTTT. This translates into CASSPQRQGSDTQYF. Drawing the rest from reference TRBV7-3 and TRBJ2-3, the complete variable domain is GAGVSQTPSNKVTEKGKYVELRCDPISGHTALYWYRQSLGQGPEFLIYFQGTGAADDSGLPNDRFFAVRPEGSVSTLKIQRTERGDSAVYLCASSPQRQGSDTQYFGPGTRLTVL.

The chain links TRBV5-5 to TRBJ1-4; D gene unclear. The CDR3 has 12 residues. The V and J ends lost 4 bases and 8 bases respectively, with 9 bases between them. Germline CDR1 and CDR2: SGHKS and YYEKEE (reference sequence). CDR3 nucleotides: TGTGCCAGCAGCAGGAGGGAGGAAAAACTGTTTTTT. This translates into CASSRREEKLFF.

This clone appeared a few times. The chain is built from TRBV13 and TRBJ2-1; 9 bases fit TRBD2. The CDR3 sequence is 16 residues long. CDR1 PRHDT and CDR2 FYEKMQ come from the germline V gene (reference sequence). Unmatched junction bases numbered 5, after V lost 5 bases and J lost 0 bases. The CDR3 here is CASSLPTSGSYNEQFF. The CDR3 bases are TGTGCCAGCAGCCTACCGACTAGCGGCTCCTACAATGAGCAGTTCTTC.

This chain joins TRBV11-2 and TRBJ2-3; D ambiguous. CDR3 length: 16 residues. V was pared by 5 bases and J by 3 bases, with 18 bases between. Germline CDR1 reads SGHAT; CDR2 reads FQNNGV. The CDR3 DNA follows: TGTGCCAGCAGCCCTGATTACACCCAGTGGACAGATACGCAGTATTTT. This encodes CASSPDYTQWTDTQYF.

The J gene is TRBJ2-7, the V gene TRBV29-1; D gene uncertain. The germline CDR1 and CDR2 sequences are SQVTM and ANQGSEA. V was shortened by 4 bases and J by 1 base, with 14 bases between the two germline ends. The CDR3 runs to 14 residues. The CDR3 spells CSVAGTRPSYEQYF. The CDR3 DNA reads TGCAGCGTTGCTGGCACCAGGCCTTCCTACGAGCAGTACTTC.

The chain links TRBV27 to TRBJ2-5, with D possibly being TRBD2 (7 bases). Germline-derived CDR1 and CDR2 are MNHEY and SMNVEV (reference sequence). Trimming stripped 11 bases from V and 1 base from J, with 23 bases between. The CDR3 has 16 amino acids. CDR3 region: CASSPRRGGGQETQYF. In DNA form, the CDR3 reads TGTGCCTCCTCCCCGCGACGGGGAGGGGGCCAAGAGACCCAGTACTTC.

V is TRBV7-9 and J is TRBJ1-1; D unclear. This CDR3 comprises 12 residues. Trimming removed 5 bases from V and 2 bases from J, with 6 bases in between. Germline V gene sequence: CDR1 SEHNR, CDR2 FQNEAQ (reference sequence). In DNA form, the CDR3 reads TGTGCCAGCAGCCCCGCAAACACTGAAGCTTTCTTT. Translating gives CASSPANTEAFF.

This clone occurred once. The V call is TRBV7-9, the J call TRBJ2-7; 11 bases are a match to TRBD2. V lost 8 bases and J lost 5; bases outside the gene matches: 14. CDR1 and CDR2 from the germline V gene are SEHNR and FQNEAQ (reference sequence). The CDR3 covers 16 residues. The CDR3 here is CASQPELAGEVDEQYF. CDR3 DNA: TGTGCCAGCCAGCCTGAACTAGCGGGAGAGGTCGACGAGCAGTACTTC.

The chain is built from TRBV30 and TRBJ1-1; tentative D call: TRBD1 (6 bases). The CDR3 spans 13 residues. Germline loops: CDR1 GTSNPN, CDR2 SVGIG (reference sequence). The V end lost 5 bases, the J end lost 5 bases, and 15 bases lay between the germline ends. The CDR3 loop reads CAWYGTQGTEAFF. CDR3 DNA sequence: TGTGCCTGGTATGGGACCCAGGGGACTGAAGCTTTCTTT.

This clone showed up just once. The V and J genes are TRBV7-9 and TRBJ2-7; 7 bases map to TRBD2. The V gene's germline CDR1 is SEHNR and CDR2 FQNEAQ (reference sequence). The CDR3 is 14 amino acids. Unmatched junction bases numbered 6, after V lost 4 bases and J lost 3 bases. The CDR3 DNA reads TGTGCCAGCAGCTCGGGCGGGAGCGGCTACGAGCAGTACTTC. Amino acids: CASSSGGSGYEQYF.

The rearrangement links TRBV12-5 to TRBJ2-7, with TRBD1 as a possible D gene (5 bases). The CDR3 extends over 14 amino acids. With 3 bases removed from V and 6 bases from J, the gap between germline ends came to 15 bases. The germline V gene encodes CDR1 LGHNT and CDR2 FRNRAP. CDR3 sequence (DNA): TGTGCTAGTGGTTTACTCAAGGGGCCGGGCGAGCAGTACTTC. As protein: CASGLLKGPGEQYF.

In its sample, this clone was seen many times. The chain carries TRBV27 and TRBJ2-7; TRBD2 is a possible D gene (6 bases). The V end lost 2 bases, the J end lost 3 bases, and 17 bases lay between the germline ends. Germline V lookup: CDR1 MNHEY, CDR2 SMNVEV (reference sequence). The CDR3 loop spans 16 amino acids. CDR3 amino acids: CASSLKFRGLRYEQYF. The CDR3 nucleotides are TGTGCCAGCAGTTTAAAGTTCCGGGGACTCCGCTACGAGCAGTACTTC.

The J gene is TRBJ1-1, the V gene TRBV7-9; D unresolved. Per germline, CDR1 SEHNR and CDR2 FQNEAQ (reference sequence). CDR3 length: 13 residues. V shed 5 bases and J shed 6 bases, with 13 bases lying between them. The CDR3 coding sequence is TGTGCCAGCAGCCCCCCGCAAAGGTCTGAAGCTTTCTTT. Protein sequence: CASSPPQRSEAFF.